The source of this TCR beta chain is a study of blood T cell repertoires in COVID-19. In the study overall: Sites in the United States, Italy and Spain provided acute and convalescent COVID-19 samples. The cDNA or gDNA used as material had been derived from T cells, B-cell-depleted T cells, or PBMCs.

Germline assignment: CDR1 SGHDT and CDR2 YYEEEE. Losses at the gene ends were 7 bases for V and 4 bases for J; bases not matched to a gene: 9. The CDR3 loop spans 14 amino acids. Original processing methods: Estimates of nucleated cell counts were drawn from the amplification of reference gene primers. TCRdb's table, derived via immunoSEQ multiplex PCR, lists solely in-frame clones and lacks some. The DNA gave D and trimming, while V, J and clone size come from that table. This sample yields 55,000 to 65,000 clones, of which 70% to 90% are seen a single time; roughly 30% belongs to the top ten. Enrolled during active infection, Seattle patients were then followed longitudinally.

The V and J genes are TRBV5-6 and TRBJ1-2; 8 bases are shared with TRBD1. Sample: peripheral blood. This sequence originates from a man between 60 and 70 years old with COVID-19, enrolled during active disease. In DNA, the CDR3 is TGTGCCAGCGGCGTAAGGGACAGGCTCTATGGCTACACCTTC. Its translation: CASGVRDRLYGYTF.